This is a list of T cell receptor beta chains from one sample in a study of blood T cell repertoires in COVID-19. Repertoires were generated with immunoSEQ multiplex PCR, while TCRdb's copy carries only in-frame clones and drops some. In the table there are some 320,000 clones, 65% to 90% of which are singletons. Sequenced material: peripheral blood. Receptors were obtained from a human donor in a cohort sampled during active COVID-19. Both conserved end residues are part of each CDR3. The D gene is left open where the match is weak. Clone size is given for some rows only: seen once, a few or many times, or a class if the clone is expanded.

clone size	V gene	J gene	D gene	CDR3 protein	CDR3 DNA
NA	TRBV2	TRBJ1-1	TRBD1	CASSGTGITEAFF	TGTGCCAGCAGTGGGACAGGGATCACTGAAGCTTTCTTT
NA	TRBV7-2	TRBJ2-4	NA	CASSSWGGLAKNIQYF	TGTGCCAGCAGCTCGTGGGGGGGCCTAGCCAAAAACATTCAGTACTTC
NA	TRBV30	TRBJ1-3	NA	CAWSGAGRPFSGNTIYF	TGTGCCTGGAGTGGGGCGGGACGGCCTTTTTCTGGAAACACCATATATTTT
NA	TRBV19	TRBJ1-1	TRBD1	CASSSTGGKGTEAFF	TGTGCCAGTAGTAGTACAGGGGGTAAGGGCACTGAAGCTTTCTTT
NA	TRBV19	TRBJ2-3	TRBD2	CASSDRGGLTTDTQYF	TGTGCCAGTAGTGATCGGGGGGGCCTAACAACAGATACGCAGTATTTT
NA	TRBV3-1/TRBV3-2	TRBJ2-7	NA	CASSETGDWAEQYF	TGTGCCAGCAGCGAAACCGGGGACTGGGCCGAGCAGTACTTC
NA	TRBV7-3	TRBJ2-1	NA	CASSLFASSYNEQFF	TGTGCCAGCAGCTTATTCGCGAGCTCCTACAATGAGCAGTTCTTC
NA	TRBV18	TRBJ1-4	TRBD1	CASSPLGTGENEKLFF	TGTGCCAGCTCACCCCTCGGGACAGGTGAAAATGAAAAACTGTTTTTT
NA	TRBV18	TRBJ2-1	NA	CASSTSTVSNEQFF	TGTGCCAGCTCAACTTCGACAGTCTCCAATGAGCAGTTCTTC
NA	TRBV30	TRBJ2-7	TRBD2	CAWTSGGNEQYF	TGTGCCTGGACTAGCGGGGGAAACGAGCAGTACTTC
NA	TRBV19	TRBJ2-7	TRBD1	CASSSPSGQGDYEQYF	TGTGCCAGTAGTTCCCCGTCGGGACAGGGTGACTACGAGCAGTACTTC
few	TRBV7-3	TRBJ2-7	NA	CASSPGHHYEQYF	TGTGCCAGCAGCCCGGGACACCACTACGAGCAGTACTTC
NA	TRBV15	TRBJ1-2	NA	CATSSPTRDYGYTF	TGTGCCACCAGCAGTCCCACACGGGACTATGGCTACACCTTC
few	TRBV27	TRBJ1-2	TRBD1	CASRGDRDGFGYTF	TGTGCCAGCAGGGGGGACAGGGACGGGTTCGGCTACACCTTC
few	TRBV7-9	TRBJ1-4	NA	CASSLRGANEKLFF	TGTGCCAGCAGCTTACGCGGGGCTAATGAAAAACTGTTTTTT
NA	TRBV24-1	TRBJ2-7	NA	CATSDPRQKQYF	TGTGCCACCAGTGATCCAAGACAGAAGCAGTACTTC
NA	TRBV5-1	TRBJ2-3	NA	CASSLRAGGPEDTQYF	TGCGCCAGCAGCTTGAGGGCCGGGGGGCCAGAGGATACGCAGTATTTT
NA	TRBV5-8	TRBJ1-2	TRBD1	CASSLPGQGVKGYTF	TGTGCCAGCAGTTTACCGGGACAGGGAGTGAAGGGCTACACCTTC
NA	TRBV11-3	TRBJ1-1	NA	CASSKAVNTEAFF	TGTGCCAGCAGTAAGGCGGTGAACACTGAAGCTTTCTTT
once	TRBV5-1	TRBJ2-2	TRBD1	CASSRTGGFAGELFF	TGCGCCAGCAGTCGGACAGGGGGTTTCGCCGGGGAGCTGTTTTTT
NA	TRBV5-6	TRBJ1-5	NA	CASSWGRQPQHF	TGTGCCAGCAGCTGGGGGCGTCAGCCCCAGCATTTT
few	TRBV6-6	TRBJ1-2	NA	CASSASPLYGYTF	TGTGCCAGCAGCGCGTCCCCTCTCTATGGCTACACCTTC
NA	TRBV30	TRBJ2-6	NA	CAWSEGGSNVLTF	TGTGCCTGGAGTGAGGGAGGTTCCAACGTCCTGACTTTC
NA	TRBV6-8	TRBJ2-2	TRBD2	CASSYIGGRVMDTGELFF	TGTGCCAGCAGTTACATCGGGGGGAGGGTGATGGACACCGGGGAGCTGTTTTTT
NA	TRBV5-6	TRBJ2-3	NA	CASSLVASSTDTQYF	TGTGCCAGCAGCTTGGTTGCGTCTAGCACAGATACGCAGTATTTT
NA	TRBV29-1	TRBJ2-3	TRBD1	CSVQGGTTDTQYF	TGCAGCGTACAGGGGGGAACCACAGATACGCAGTATTTT
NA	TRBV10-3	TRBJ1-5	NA	CAISESGPGQPQHF	TGTGCCATCAGTGAGTCGGGGCCGGGTCAGCCCCAGCATTTT
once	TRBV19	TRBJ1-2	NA	CASSISGEGYGYTF	TGTGCCAGTAGTATTTCGGGGGAAGGCTATGGCTACACCTTC
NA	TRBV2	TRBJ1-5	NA	CASGQDNQPQHF	TGTGCCAGCGGACAAGACAATCAGCCCCAGCATTTT
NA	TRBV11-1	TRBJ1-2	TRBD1	CASSRQGTDGYTF	TGTGCCAGCAGCCGACAGGGAACGGATGGCTACACCTTC
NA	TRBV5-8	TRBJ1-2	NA	CASSLAGALIYGYTF	TGTGCCAGCAGCTTAGCAGGGGCCCTGATCTATGGCTACACCTTC
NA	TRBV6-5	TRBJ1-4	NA	CASRYRGTTNEKLFF	TGTGCCAGCAGATACAGAGGGACAACTAATGAAAAACTGTTTTTT
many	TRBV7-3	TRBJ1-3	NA	CASPGGAGNTIYF	TGTGCCAGCCCTGGCGGAGCTGGAAACACCATATATTTT
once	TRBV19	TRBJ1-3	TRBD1	CASSTPTGGLNTIYF	TGTGCCAGTAGTACCCCGACAGGGGGTTTAAACACCATATATTTT
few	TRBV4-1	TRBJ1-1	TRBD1	CASSPGQGFTEAFF	TGCGCCAGCAGCCCGGGACAGGGATTCACTGAAGCTTTCTTT
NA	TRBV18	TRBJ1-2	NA	CASSPATDSYGYTF	TGTGCCAGCTCTCCGGCGACTGACTCTTATGGCTACACCTTC
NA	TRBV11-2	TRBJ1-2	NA	CASSLAATEGYTF	TGTGCCAGCAGCTTAGCTGCTACCGAGGGCTACACCTTC
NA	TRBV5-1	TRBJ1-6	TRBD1	CASSLTGDGRGSPLHF	TGCGCCAGCAGCTTGACAGGGGACGGGAGAGGCTCACCCCTCCACTTT
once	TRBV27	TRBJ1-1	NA	CASSLSMAGNTEAFF	TGTGCCAGCAGTTTATCGATGGCAGGGAACACTGAAGCTTTCTTT
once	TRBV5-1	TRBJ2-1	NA	CASSLDRVSYNEQFF	TGCGCCAGCAGCTTAGACAGAGTCTCCTACAATGAGCAGTTCTTC